The 22 T cell receptor beta chains below come from one sample, sequenced in a study of T-cell reconstitution after alpha-beta-depleted transplantation in children. It was with unique molecular identifiers that the TCRbeta library was prepared. Via MiXCR, TCRdb re-called the PCR reads, giving one row per CDR3 protein. The sample comprises some 550,000 distinct CDR3 sequences, 23% of which are singletons, and 14% rests with the top ten. The material was PBMCs, mostly from graft donor cells, obtained 360 days after TCRalphabeta/CD19-depleted stem cell transplant. The receptor source for this set is a boy in the first two years of life who had a stem cell transplant for acute myeloid leukemia, so the T cells may come from the graft donor.

In its sample, this clonotype was seen a few times. The V gene is TRBV12-3 or TRBV12-4, the J gene TRBJ2-5; maybe TRBD1 (6 bases). The CDR3 sequence is 14 residues long. V dropped 2 bases and J dropped 6 bases, with 13 bases sitting between them. The CDR3 loop is CASSLSAGVKTQYF. DNA of the CDR3: TGTGCCAGCAGTTTAAGTGCAGGGGTGAAGACCCAGTACTTC.

The V gene is TRBV6-5, the J gene TRBJ1-1, with D uncertain. The CDR3 has 15 amino acids. Trimming cost V 0 bases and J 1 base, with 9 bases left between them. Germline lookup yields CDR1 MNHEY and CDR2 SVGAGI. The CDR3 coding sequence is TGTGCCAGCAGTTACTCTGGCTTATCGAACACTGAAGCTTTCTTT. Translation gives CASSYSGLSNTEAFF.

The J gene is TRBJ1-1, the V gene TRBV7-2; weak D call: TRBD1 (5 bases). V gave up 1 base and J gave up 8 bases, with 11 bases separating them. The CDR3 length is 13 residues. Germline V gene sequence: CDR1 SGHTA, CDR2 FQGNSA. The CDR3 spells CASSLVQEVEAFF. The CDR3 DNA follows: TGTGCCAGCAGCTTAGTACAGGAAGTAGAAGCTTTCTTT. Supplemented by reference TRBV7-2 and TRBJ1-1, the full variable domain reads GAGVSQSPSNKVTEKGKDVELRCDPISGHTALYWYRQSLGQGLEFLIYFQGNSAPDKSGLPSDRFSAERTGGSVSTLTIQRTQQEDSAVYLCASSLVQEVEAFFGQGTRLTVV.

This clonotype was counted many times. V usage is TRBV6-2 or TRBV6-3 and J usage is TRBJ1-1; D remains ambiguous. The CDR3 extends over 14 amino acids. Germline loops: CDR1 MNHEY, CDR2 SVGEGT. The V gene lost 6 bases and the J gene lost 1 base, with 12 bases spanning the gap. CDR3 nucleotides: TGTGCCAGCAGGACCCCGGGGTGGAACACTGAAGCTTTCTTT. As protein: CASRTPGWNTEAFF.

This chain joins TRBV20-1 and TRBJ2-2; D possibly corresponds to TRBD1 (6 bases). Between the trimmed V and J ends, which lost 7 bases and 6 bases, there was a span of 24 bases. The CDR3 totals 16 residues. Germline V gives CDR1 DFQATT, CDR2 SNEGSKA (reference sequence). The CDR3 sequence: CSVRRGLYVSAGELFF. The CDR3 nucleotides read TGCAGTGTTCGCAGGGGTCTGTACGTGTCCGCCGGGGAGCTGTTTTTT.

This clonotype was seen repeatedly, ten times or more. The chain is built from TRBV12-3 or TRBV12-4 and TRBJ2-3, with TRBD1 as a possible D gene (5 bases). Trimming shortened V by 7 bases and J by 3 bases, and 14 bases separated the two germline ends. This CDR3 comprises 14 residues. The CDR3 region is CASTQGPGTDTQYF. CDR3 coding DNA: TGTGCCAGCACCCAGGGTCCTGGGACAGATACGCAGTATTTT.

This chain uses TRBV6-5 with TRBJ2-1; D uncertain. Trimming shortened V by 6 bases and J by 1 base, and 13 bases separated the two germline ends. Germline CDR1 reads MNHEY; CDR2 reads SVGAGI. This CDR3 region has 15 residues. CDR3 amino acids: CASSPSEPSYNEQFF. The CDR3 DNA reads TGTGCCAGCAGCCCCAGCGAGCCGTCCTACAATGAGCAGTTCTTC.

In its sample, this clonotype was seen many times. The gene calls are TRBV4-1 and TRBJ2-3; TRBD1 agrees at 7 bases. Trimming took 2 bases from V and 0 from J; bases not matched to a gene: 11. Germline loops: CDR1 MGHRA, CDR2 YSYEKL. The CDR3 sequence is 18 residues long. CDR3 sequence: CASSQTTAGTASTDTQYF. Here the CDR3 DNA reads TGCGCCAGCAGCCAAACCACTGCCGGGACAGCTAGCACAGATACGCAGTATTTT.

The chain uses TRBV7-2 and TRBJ2-7; D possibly corresponds to TRBD2 (5 bases). The CDR3 runs to 17 residues. The germline CDR1 and CDR2 sequences are SGHTA and FQGNSA. V shed 2 bases and J shed 4 bases, with 21 bases lying between them. CDR3 loop: CASSLQRSAAGPYEQYF. CDR3 sequence (DNA): TGTGCCAGCAGCTTACAGCGTAGTGCCGCGGGTCCGTACGAGCAGTACTTC. Full variable domain (missing parts from reference TRBV7-2 and TRBJ2-7): GAGVSQSPSNKVTEKGKDVELRCDPISGHTALYWYRQSLGQGLEFLIYFQGNSAPDKSGLPSDRFSAERTGGSVSTLTIQRTQQEDSAVYLCASSLQRSAAGPYEQYFGPGTRLTVT.

Only a few counts were recorded for this clonotype. The chain has TRBV20-1 and TRBJ2-5; either TRBD1 or TRBD2 may fit D (5 bases each). The CDR3 covers 14 residues. Trimming took 3 bases from V and 5 from J, leaving 16 bases between them. Looked up from germline, CDR1 is DFQATT and CDR2 is SNEGSKA (reference sequence). The CDR3 region is CSASGTDVYETQYF. CDR3 coding DNA: TGCAGTGCTAGTGGGACGGACGTTTATGAGACCCAGTACTTC.

There are a few counts of this clonotype. The CDR3 spells CASSPDLSYGYTF. The CDR3 coding sequence is TGTGCCAGCAGCCCGGACCTTAGTTATGGCTACACCTTC. The V call is TRBV7-9, the J call TRBJ1-2; D unresolved. Germline V lookup: CDR1 SEHNR, CDR2 FQNEAQ (reference sequence). This CDR3 contains 13 residues. V was shortened by 5 bases and J by 5 bases, with 12 bases between the two germline ends.

This clonotype was seen a few times. This chain joins TRBV6-1 and TRBJ2-5; tentatively, D is TRBD1 or TRBD2 (5 bases each). Looked up from germline, CDR1 is MNHNS and CDR2 is SASEGT. CDR3 length: 15 residues. Trimming took 6 bases from V and 4 from J, leaving 18 bases between them. The DNA for the CDR3 is TGTGCCAGCAGCCCGGGACCTACCCGGGCAGAGACCCAGTACTTC. Protein product: CASSPGPTRAETQYF.

V usage is TRBV6-2 or TRBV6-3 and J usage is TRBJ2-7; D ambiguous. Looked up from germline, CDR1 is MNHEY and CDR2 is SVGEGT. The CDR3 runs to 13 residues. Trimming took off 5 bases at V and 2 bases at J, with 10 bases between the two ends. CDR3 bases: TGTGCCAGCAGTGCCCCTTGGGCCTACGAGCAGTACTTC. Protein: CASSAPWAYEQYF.

The J gene is TRBJ2-2, the V gene TRBV7-2; 13 bases line up with TRBD2. CDR3 length: 17 residues. With V trimmed by 8 bases and J by 1 base, 7 bases remained unmatched. The germline V gene has CDR1 SGHTA and CDR2 FQGNSA. CDR3 region: CASERTSGGRNTGELFF. CDR3 nucleotides: TGTGCCAGCGAGAGGACTAGCGGGGGTCGGAACACCGGGGAGCTGTTTTTT.

This clonotype has a count of ten or more. The rearrangement joins TRBV7-9 to TRBJ2-1; no definite D call. This CDR3 is 14 amino acids long. Germline loops: CDR1 SEHNR, CDR2 FQNEAQ (reference sequence). V was trimmed by 3 bases and J by 8 bases, leaving 14 bases between them. CDR3 protein: CASSLLSLSDEQFF. The CDR3 DNA is TGTGCCAGCAGCTTGCTTTCCCTGTCGGATGAGCAGTTCTTC.

The CDR3 spells CAISGGGYYEQYV. The CDR3, as DNA: TGTGCCATCAGTGGGGGGGGGTACTACGAGCAGTACGTC. The genes are TRBV10-3 and TRBJ2-7; 7 positions agree with TRBD2. The germline V gene encodes CDR1 ENHRY and CDR2 SYGVKD. The length of the CDR3 is 13 residues. V lost 4 bases to trimming and J lost 3 bases; unmatched junction nucleotides: 3.

This clonotype was counted between two and nine times. The CDR3 nucleotides read TGTGCCAGCTCACCAGGGACAGGCTGGGATACGCAGTATTTT. This codes for CASSPGTGWDTQYF. The V gene is TRBV18, the J gene TRBJ2-3; the match to TRBD1 covers 8 bases. Unmatched junction bases numbered 4, after V lost 2 bases and J lost 6 bases. The CDR3 length is 14 residues. The germline V gene has CDR1 KGHSH and CDR2 LQKENI.

This clonotype was observed at least ten times. CDR3 in DNA: TGTGCCAGCAGCCCCCCCGGGGGAAGCACAGATACGCAGTATTTT. This encodes CASSPPGGSTDTQYF. This chain links TRBV7-9 with TRBJ2-3, with D possibly TRBD2 on 6 matching bases. The germline CDR1 and CDR2 sequences are SEHNR and FQNEAQ (reference sequence). Trimming took off 5 bases at V and 0 bases at J, with 12 bases between the two ends. This CDR3 has 15 residues.

This clonotype appeared many times. This chain joins TRBV5-6 and TRBJ2-7; 7 bases are shared with TRBD1. After removal of 6 bases from V and 7 bases from J, the junction contained 13 bases not matched to a gene. Germline values: CDR1 SGHDT, CDR2 YYEEEE. The CDR3 has 14 amino acids. Written as DNA, the CDR3 is TGTGCCAGCACACCCCAGGGGACAGCAAGAGAGCAGTACTTC. Translated, it gives CASTPQGTAREQYF. Based on the CDR3 plus reference TRBV5-6 and TRBJ2-7, the full variable domain is DAGVTQSPTHLIKTRGQQVTLRCSPKSGHDTVSWYQQALGQGPQFIFQYYEEEERQRGNFPDRFSGHQFPNYSSELNVNALLLGDSALYLCASTPQGTAREQYFGPGTRLTVT.

In its sample, this clonotype was seen many times. The chain has TRBV6-5 and TRBJ1-2, with a possible D match to TRBD1 (5 bases). V gave up 0 bases and J gave up 4 bases, with 9 bases separating them. Germline V gene data show CDR1 as MNHEY and CDR2 as SVGAGI. This CDR3 contains 14 residues. CDR3 coding DNA: TGTGCCAGCAGTTACTCCTTCGACAGCTATGGCTACACCTTC. This encodes CASSYSFDSYGYTF.

This rearrangement joins TRBV29-1 to TRBJ1-2; the match to TRBD1 covers 9 bases. V shed 1 base, J shed 2 bases, and the junction held 14 bases outside the gene matches. Looked up from germline, CDR1 is SQVTM and CDR2 is ANQGSEA. This CDR3 region has 18 residues. CDR3: CSVEGPGTGKPLNYGYTF. As DNA, the CDR3 is TGCAGCGTTGAAGGCCCCGGGACAGGGAAACCCTTAAACTATGGCTACACCTTC.

This clonotype is termed medium-sized (0.01 to 0.1%). The genes are TRBV7-9 and TRBJ2-7, with D possibly being TRBD1 (7 bases). V dropped 6 bases and J dropped 7 bases, with 16 bases sitting between them. This CDR3 contains 13 residues. Germline lookup yields CDR1 SEHNR and CDR2 FQNEAQ (reference sequence). The CDR3 loop is CASRPGDRAEQYV. In DNA form, the CDR3 reads TGTGCCAGCAGACCGGGGGACAGAGCGGAGCAGTACGTC.